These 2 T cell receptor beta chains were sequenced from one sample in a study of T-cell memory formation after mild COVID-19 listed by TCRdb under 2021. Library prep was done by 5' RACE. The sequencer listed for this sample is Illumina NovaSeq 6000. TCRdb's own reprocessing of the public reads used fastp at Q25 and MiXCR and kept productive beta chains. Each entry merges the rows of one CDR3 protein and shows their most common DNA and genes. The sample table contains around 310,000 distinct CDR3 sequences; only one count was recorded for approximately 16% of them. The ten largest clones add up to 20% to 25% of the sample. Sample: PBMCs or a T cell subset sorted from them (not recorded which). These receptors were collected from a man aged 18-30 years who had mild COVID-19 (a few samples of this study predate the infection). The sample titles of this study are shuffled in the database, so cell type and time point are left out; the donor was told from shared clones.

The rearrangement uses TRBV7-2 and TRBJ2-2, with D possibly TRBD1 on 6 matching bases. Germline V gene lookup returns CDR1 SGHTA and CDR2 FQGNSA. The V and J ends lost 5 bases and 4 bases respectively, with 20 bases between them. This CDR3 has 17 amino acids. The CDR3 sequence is CASSQPPGAPVTGELFF. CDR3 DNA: TGTGCCAGCAGCCAACCGCCAGGGGCGCCTGTCACCGGGGAGCTGTTTTTT.

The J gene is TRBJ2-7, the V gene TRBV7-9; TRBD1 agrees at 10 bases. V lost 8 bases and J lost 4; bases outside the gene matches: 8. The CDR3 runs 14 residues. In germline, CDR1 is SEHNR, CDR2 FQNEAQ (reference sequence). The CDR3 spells CASDDWTGGYEQYF. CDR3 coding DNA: TGTGCCAGCGACGATTGGACAGGGGGTTACGAGCAGTACTTC.